Presented here are 8 T cell receptor beta chains from one specimen sequenced in a study of blood T cell repertoires in COVID-19. Using immunoSEQ multiplex PCR, the repertoire was profiled, and TCRdb retains in-frame clones only, with some absent. This table has 150,000 to 200,000 clones, approximately 80% appearing once. The sequenced material came from peripheral blood. The source is a human donor in a cohort sampled during active COVID-19.

This clone was seen a few times. The chain combines TRBV19 with TRBJ2-1; 12 nucleotides align to TRBD1. Trimming took 3 bases from V and 5 from J; bases not matched to a gene: 8. The CDR3 is 17 amino acids. Germline V gene sequence: CDR1 LNHDA, CDR2 SQIVND (reference sequence). CDR3 region: CASSIPGQGARDNEQFF. The CDR3, as DNA: TGTGCCAGTAGTATCCCGGGACAGGGGGCAAGGGACAATGAGCAGTTCTTC.

Concerning this clone itself: The junction shows a germline mismatch at one end, possibly a read error. V gene TRBV15 combines with J gene TRBJ2-6; D perhaps matches TRBD1 (6 bases). The germline V gene has CDR1 LNHNV and CDR2 YYDKDF (reference sequence). The CDR3 has 19 amino acids. CDR3: CATRSRGPRGDGGANVLTF. The CDR3 coding sequence is TGTGCCACCCGCAGCAGAGGGCCCAGGGGAGATGGTGGGGCCAACGTCCTGACTTTC.

The chain carries TRBV19 and TRBJ2-3; 10 bases align to TRBD2. Germline V gene data show CDR1 as LNHDA and CDR2 as SQIVND (reference sequence). The J segment lost 0 bases and the V segment lost 4 bases, leaving 7 bases of the junction unmatched. The CDR3 runs to 17 residues. The CDR3 region has the DNA TGTGCCAGTAGTACCGACGGACTAGCGGAGAGCACAGATACGCAGTATTTT. It yields the protein CASSTDGLAESTDTQYF.

V is TRBV19 and J is TRBJ2-2, with D possibly being TRBD1 (6 bases). CDR3 length: 14 residues. From germline, CDR1 is LNHDA and CDR2 SQIVND (reference sequence). The V end was cut by 5 bases, the J end by 6 bases, with 13 bases between. CDR3 nucleotides: TGTGCCAGTAGTCAGACAGGCGTGTCCGGGGAGCTGTTTTTT. Translation: CASSQTGVSGELFF. Together with reference TRBV19 and TRBJ2-2, the CDR3 gives the full variable domain: DGGITQSPKYLFRKEGQNVTLSCEQNLNHDAMYWYRQDPGQGLRLIYYSQIVNDFQKGDIAEGYSVSREKKESFPLTVTSAQKNPTAFYLCASSQTGVSGELFFGEGSRLTVL.

DNA for the CDR3: TGTGCCAGCAGCGACGGGACTGGGAGCTCCTACAATGAGCAGTTCTTC. Its protein is CASSDGTGSSYNEQFF. This chain links TRBV5-6 with TRBJ2-1; D is perhaps TRBD2 (6 bases). The CDR3 is 16 amino acids. Deletions cut 4 bases from V and 0 bases from J, with 14 bases between. CDR1 is SGHDT, CDR2 YYEEEE, per germline.

The chain links TRBV9 to TRBJ1-5; tentatively, D is TRBD1 (5 bases). V was trimmed by 8 bases and J by 8 bases, leaving 29 bases between them. This CDR3 is built from 17 residues. Germline CDR1 is SGDLS and CDR2 is YYNGEE. CDR3 in DNA: TGTGCCAGTCCCATCTCGACAGACGATGATTTTATGAAGCCCCAGCATTTT. As protein: CASPISTDDDFMKPQHF. Supplemented by reference TRBV9 and TRBJ1-5, the full variable domain reads DSGVTQTPKHLITATGQRVTLRCSPRSGDLSVYWYQQSLDQGLQFLIQYYNGEERAKGNILERFSAQQFPDLHSELNLSSLELGDSALYFCASPISTDDDFMKPQHFGDGTRLSIL.

This clone was seen ten or more times. This chain connects TRBV15 to TRBJ1-3; unclear D gene. Germline loops: CDR1 LNHNV, CDR2 YYDKDF (reference sequence). V lost 9 bases and J lost 4, with 16 bases in between. CDR3 length: 14 residues. CDR3 loop: CATGWGSGGNTIYF. The CDR3 DNA reads as TGTGCCACTGGTTGGGGATCGGGGGGAAACACCATATATTTT.

The CDR3 DNA sequence: TGCGCCAGCAGCCAAGGACAGTCTAACTATGGCTACACCTTC. Encoded protein: CASSQGQSNYGYTF. The chain is built from TRBV4-3 and TRBJ1-2; the D gene is possibly TRBD1 (5 bases). There are 14 residues in the CDR3. Germline values: CDR1 LGHNA, CDR2 YSLEER. The germline V and J ends were trimmed by 1 base and 0 bases, with 6 bases remaining between them.